This TCR beta chain was documented in a study of CD8+CD57+ T cells in acquired aplastic anemia. Looking at the study overall: Sorted CD4+ and CD8+ cells gave a mean 3.2 ug DNA, range roughly 0.19 to 27.4 ug. Among healthy donors, CD4+ cells averaged about 10 million reads.

The study, taken as a whole, reports: Patients and controls shared 25 to 35 CD8+ CDR3 sequences, highly expressed in patients. Levels of CD8+ Simpson's diversity were not significantly distinct in patients versus controls.

TCR beta VDJ combinations and CDR3 sequences were profiled from genomic DNA. Each CDR3 protein is one row after TCRdb ran MiXCR on the reads. The sample holds around 150,000 distinct CDR3 sequences, just under 45% seen once. This clonotype was counted many times. What it binds is not known. The sequence came from a human donor in good health. The sequencing sample was made of sorted CD4+, CD8+, or CD8+CD57+ T cells (not recorded which) from PBMCs.

This chain's CDR3 is CASRRDAQSNTEAFF. CDR3 nucleotides: TGTGCCAGCAGGAGGGACGCTCAGTCGAACACTGAAGCTTTCTTT. The chain links TRBV9 to TRBJ1-1, with TRBD1 as a possible D gene (5 bases). Germline values: CDR1 SGDLS, CDR2 YYNGEE. The CDR3 covers 15 residues. V was clipped by 5 bases and J by 1 base, with 15 bases between them.